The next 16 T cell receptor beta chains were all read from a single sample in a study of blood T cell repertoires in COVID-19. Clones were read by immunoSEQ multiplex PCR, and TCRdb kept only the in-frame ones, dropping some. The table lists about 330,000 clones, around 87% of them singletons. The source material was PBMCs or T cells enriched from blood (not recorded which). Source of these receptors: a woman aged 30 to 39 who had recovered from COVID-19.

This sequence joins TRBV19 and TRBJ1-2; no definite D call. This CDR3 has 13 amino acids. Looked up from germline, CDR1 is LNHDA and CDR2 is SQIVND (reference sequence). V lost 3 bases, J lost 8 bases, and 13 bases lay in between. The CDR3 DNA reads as TGTGCCAGTAGTATTAGAGCCTCTGCCGGCTACACCTTC. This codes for CASSIRASAGYTF.

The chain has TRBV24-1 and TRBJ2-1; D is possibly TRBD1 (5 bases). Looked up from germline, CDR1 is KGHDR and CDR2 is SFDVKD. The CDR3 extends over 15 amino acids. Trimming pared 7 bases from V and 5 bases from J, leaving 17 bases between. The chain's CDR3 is CATRAGRGRDNEQFF. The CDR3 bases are TGTGCCACCAGGGCTGGACGAGGCAGGGACAATGAGCAGTTCTTC.

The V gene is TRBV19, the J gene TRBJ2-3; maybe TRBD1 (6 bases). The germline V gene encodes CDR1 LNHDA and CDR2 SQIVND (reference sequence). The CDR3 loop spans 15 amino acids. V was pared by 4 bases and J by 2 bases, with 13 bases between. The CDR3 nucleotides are TGTGCCAGTAGTAGGGGGCCTTTCTACACAGATACGCAGTATTTT. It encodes CASSRGPFYTDTQYF.

The CDR3 DNA follows: TGTGCCAGCAGCTTGGTAGAAGGGGCTGGGAGCAATCAGCCCCAGCATTTT. It codes for CASSLVEGAGSNQPQHF. The genes are TRBV5-5 and TRBJ1-5; perhaps TRBD1 as D (5 bases). CDR1 and CDR2 (germline): SGHKS, YYEKEE (reference sequence). This CDR3 contains 17 residues. Trimming left V 0 bases short and J 1 base short, with 14 bases between.

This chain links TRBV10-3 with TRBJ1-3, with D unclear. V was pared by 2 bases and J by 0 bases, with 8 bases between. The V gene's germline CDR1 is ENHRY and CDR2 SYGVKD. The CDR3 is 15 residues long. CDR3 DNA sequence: TGTGCCATCAGTGAGGCGGGCGGCTCTGGAAACACCATATATTTT. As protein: CAISEAGGSGNTIYF.

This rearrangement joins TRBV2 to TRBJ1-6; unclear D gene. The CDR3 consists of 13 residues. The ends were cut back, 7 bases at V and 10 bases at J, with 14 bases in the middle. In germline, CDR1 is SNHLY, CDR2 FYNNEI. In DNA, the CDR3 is TGTGCCAGCAATGTCCCAGAGGAATCACCCCTCCACTTT. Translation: CASNVPEESPLHF.

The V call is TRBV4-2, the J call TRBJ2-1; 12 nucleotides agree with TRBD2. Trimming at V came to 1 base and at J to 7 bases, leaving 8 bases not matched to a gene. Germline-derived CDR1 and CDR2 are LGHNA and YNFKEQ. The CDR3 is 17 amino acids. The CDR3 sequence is CASSQAPRTSGINEQFF. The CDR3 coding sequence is TGTGCCAGCAGCCAAGCGCCCCGGACTAGCGGGATAAATGAGCAGTTCTTC.

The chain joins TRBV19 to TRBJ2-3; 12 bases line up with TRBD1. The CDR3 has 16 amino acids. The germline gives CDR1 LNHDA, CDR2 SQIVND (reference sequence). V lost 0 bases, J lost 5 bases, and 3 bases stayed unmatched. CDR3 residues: CASSIERDRGQDTQYF. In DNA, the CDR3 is TGTGCCAGTAGTATAGAGCGGGACAGGGGGCAAGATACGCAGTATTTT. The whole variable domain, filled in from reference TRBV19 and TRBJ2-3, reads DGGITQSPKYLFRKEGQNVTLSCEQNLNHDAMYWYRQDPGQGLRLIYYSQIVNDFQKGDIAEGYSVSREKKESFPLTVTSAQKNPTAFYLCASSIERDRGQDTQYFGPGTRLTVL.

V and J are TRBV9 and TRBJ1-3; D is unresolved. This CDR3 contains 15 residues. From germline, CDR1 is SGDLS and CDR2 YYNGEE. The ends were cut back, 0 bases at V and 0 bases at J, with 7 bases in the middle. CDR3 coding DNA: TGTGCCAGCAGCGTAGAACATTCCTCTGGAAACACCATATATTTT. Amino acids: CASSVEHSSGNTIYF.

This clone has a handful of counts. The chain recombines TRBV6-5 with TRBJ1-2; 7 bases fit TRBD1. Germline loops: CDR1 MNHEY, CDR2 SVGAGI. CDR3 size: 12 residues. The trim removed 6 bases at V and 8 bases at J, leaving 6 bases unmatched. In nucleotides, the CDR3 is TGTGCCAGCAGACTAAAAGGGGGCGGCTACACCTTC. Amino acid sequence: CASRLKGGGYTF.

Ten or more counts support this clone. CDR3 nucleotides: TGTGCCAGCAGCTTAACGGGGGGTGGTTCCAGACGTGGCTACACCTTC. Protein product: CASSLTGGGSRRGYTF. The chain uses TRBV7-3 and TRBJ1-2, with TRBD1 as a possible D gene (5 bases). The CDR3 runs to 16 residues. V was cut by 0 bases and J by 7 bases, with 18 bases left in between. Germline loops: CDR1 SGHTA, CDR2 FQGTGA.

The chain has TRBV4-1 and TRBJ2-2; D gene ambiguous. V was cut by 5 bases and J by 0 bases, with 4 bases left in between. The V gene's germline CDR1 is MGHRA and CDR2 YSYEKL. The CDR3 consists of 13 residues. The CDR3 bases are TGCGCCAGCAGCGCTACGAACACCGGGGAGCTGTTTTTT. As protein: CASSATNTGELFF.

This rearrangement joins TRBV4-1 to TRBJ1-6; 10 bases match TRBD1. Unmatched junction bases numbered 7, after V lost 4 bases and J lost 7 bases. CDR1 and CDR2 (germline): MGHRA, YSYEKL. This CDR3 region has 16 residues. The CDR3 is CASSLDRGRRNSPLHF. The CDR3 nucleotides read TGCGCCAGCAGCCTAGACAGGGGGCGCAGAAATTCACCCCTCCACTTT.

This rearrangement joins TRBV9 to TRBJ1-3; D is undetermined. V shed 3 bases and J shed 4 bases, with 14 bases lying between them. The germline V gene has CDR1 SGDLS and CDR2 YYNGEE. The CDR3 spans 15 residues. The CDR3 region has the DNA TGTGCCAGCAGCGCCTTTTCCACACGAGGAAACACCATATATTTT. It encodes CASSAFSTRGNTIYF. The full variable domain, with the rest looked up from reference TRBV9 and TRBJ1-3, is DSGVTQTPKHLITATGQRVTLRCSPRSGDLSVYWYQQSLDQGLQFLIQYYNGEERAKGNILERFSAQQFPDLHSELNLSSLELGDSALYFCASSAFSTRGNTIYFGEGSWLTVV.

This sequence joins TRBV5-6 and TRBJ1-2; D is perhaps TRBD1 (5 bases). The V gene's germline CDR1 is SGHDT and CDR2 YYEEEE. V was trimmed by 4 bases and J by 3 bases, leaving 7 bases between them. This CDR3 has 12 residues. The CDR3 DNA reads TGTGCCAGCAGCATCAGGGACTATGGCTACACCTTC. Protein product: CASSIRDYGYTF.

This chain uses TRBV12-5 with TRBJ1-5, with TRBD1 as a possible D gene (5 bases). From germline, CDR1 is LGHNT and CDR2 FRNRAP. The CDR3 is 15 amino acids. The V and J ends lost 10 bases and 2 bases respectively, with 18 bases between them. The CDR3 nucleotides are TGTGCTACCAAACCGGGGGAATGGGGCAATCAGCCCCAGCATTTT. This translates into CATKPGEWGNQPQHF.